The next 17 T cell receptor beta chains were all read from a single sample in a study of low-dose radiotherapy and immunotherapy resistance in tumors. Described time point: after trial treatment. Noted treatment: LDRT plus nivolumab, ipilimumab, low-dose cyclophosphamide and aspirin (RACIN trial). TRAV- and TRBV-specific primers, spanning alpha and beta chains, primed first-strand cDNA. TCR amplification used 15 to 20 PCR cycles, a constant-region primer and a V-primer adapter. TCRdb recomputed calls from the reads with MiXCR, one row per CDR3 protein. The sample yields roughly 100,000 distinct CDR3 sequences, 20% to 25% seen once. The source was PBMCs, collected after low-dose radiotherapy plus immunotherapy. Source of these receptors: a male donor with prostate cancer.

V gene TRBV4-1 combines with J gene TRBJ2-2; D call uncertain. CDR3 length: 15 amino acids. The V gene's germline CDR1 is MGHRA and CDR2 YSYEKL. Trimming shortened V by 4 bases and J by 3 bases, and 12 bases separated the two germline ends. CDR3 amino acids: CASSLSAHDTGELFF. CDR3 sequence (DNA): TGCGCCAGCAGCCTTTCCGCGCACGACACCGGGGAGCTGTTTTTT.

The V and J genes are TRBV20-1 and TRBJ1-1, with TRBD1 as a possible D gene (6 bases). Germline V gene data show CDR1 as DFQATT and CDR2 as SNEGSKA (reference sequence). This CDR3 comprises 14 residues. V was shortened by 3 bases and J by 0 bases, with 11 bases between the two germline ends. CDR3 coding DNA: TGCAGTGCTAGGATAGGGGACATGAACACTGAAGCTTTCTTT. Residues: CSARIGDMNTEAFF.

This clonotype occurred many times. The chain recombines TRBV29-1 with TRBJ2-5; TRBD1 aligns across 7 bases. The CDR3 has 13 residues. Germline CDR1 is SQVTM and CDR2 is ANQGSEA. Unmatched junction bases numbered 10, after V lost 7 bases and J lost 5 bases. The CDR3 region is CSEEDRVGETQYF. The CDR3 DNA reads TGCAGCGAAGAAGACAGGGTGGGGGAGACCCAGTACTTC.

The chain joins TRBV2 to TRBJ2-5; D is undetermined. Trimming left V 3 bases short and J 1 base short, with 6 bases between. The CDR3 spans 13 residues. CDR1 is SNHLY, CDR2 FYNNEI, per germline. The CDR3 is CASSDRFQETQYF. For the CDR3, the DNA is TGTGCCAGCAGTGACAGGTTCCAAGAGACCCAGTACTTC.

This clonotype was recorded many times. The rearrangement joins TRBV6-6 to TRBJ2-3; possibly TRBD1 for D (6 bases). The germline CDR1 and CDR2 sequences are MNHNY and SVGAGI (reference sequence). V lost 4 bases and J lost 0, with 11 bases in between. There are 15 residues in the CDR3. The CDR3: CASSSPGQSTDTQYF. In DNA, the CDR3 is TGTGCCAGCAGTTCTCCCGGACAGAGCACAGATACGCAGTATTTT.

This clonotype showed up many times. The chain links TRBV28 to TRBJ1-5, with D uncertain. CDR3 length: 15 amino acids. Trimming left V 6 bases short and J 0 bases short, with 12 bases between. Germline CDR1 MDHEN, CDR2 SYDVKM. As DNA, the CDR3 is TGTGCCAGCAGAGAACAGCACTATAGCAATCAGCCCCAGCATTTT. It codes for CASREQHYSNQPQHF.

A word on this clonotype: A far larger clone is one base from this, pointing to a likely read error. The chain joins TRBV6-1 to TRBJ2-1, with 8 positions matching TRBD1. Germline V gene data show CDR1 as MNHNS and CDR2 as SASEGT. After removal of 10 bases from V and 3 bases from J, the junction contained 17 bases not matched to a gene. The CDR3 runs 17 residues. CDR3 loop: CAIRGQGEENFYNEQFF. The DNA of the CDR3 is TGTGCCATCAGAGGACAGGGCGAGGAAAACTTCTACAATGAGCAGTTCTTC.

The table lists this clonotype with many counts. The rearrangement uses TRBV19 and TRBJ2-2, with a possible D match to TRBD2 (6 bases). This CDR3 has 14 residues. V was clipped by 8 bases and J by 1 base, with 11 bases between them. CDR1 LNHDA and CDR2 SQIVND come from the germline V gene (reference sequence). The CDR3 DNA reads as TGTGCCAGTGGCGGGGCCCTGAACACCGGGGAGCTGTTTTTT. It codes for CASGGALNTGELFF.

Remarks on this clonotype: It differs at one base from a far larger clone, so likely a read error. The chain combines TRBV4-2 with TRBJ2-7, with 11 positions matching TRBD2. V gave up 5 bases and J gave up 7 bases; unmatched junction bases: 10. The CDR3 sequence is 15 residues long. CDR1 is LGHNA, CDR2 YNFKEQ, per germline. The chain's CDR3 is CASSYGTSGYNEQYF. The CDR3 DNA reads TGTGCCAGCAGCTACGGGACTAGCGGATACAATGAGCAGTACTTC.

This clonotype was seen repeatedly, ten times or more. The J gene is TRBJ2-5, the V gene TRBV1. TRBV1 constitutes a pseudogene. There are 14 residues in the CDR3. The CDR3 DNA is TGCACCAGCAGCACACAGTGCTCGGGGGAGACCCAGTACTTC. Amino acid sequence: CTSSTQCSGETQYF.

This clonotype was counted ten times or more. V gene TRBV7-2 combines with J gene TRBJ2-5; TRBD2 matches 11 bases. Trimming cost V 1 base and J 2 bases; bases outside gene matches: 3. The length of the CDR3 is 16 residues. Per germline, CDR1 SGHTA and CDR2 FQGNSA. The CDR3 nucleotides read TGTGCCAGCAGCTTAGAGTCTAGCGGGGGGCAAGAGACCCAGTACTTC. This translates into CASSLESSGGQETQYF.

This clonotype was recorded many times. V is TRBV18 and J is TRBJ2-7; 7 bases match TRBD1. Per the germline V gene, CDR1 is KGHSH and CDR2 is LQKENI. This CDR3 comprises 14 residues. The J segment lost 4 bases and the V segment lost 2 bases, leaving 5 bases of the junction unmatched. The CDR3 is CASSPGTESYEQYF. The CDR3 DNA reads TGTGCCAGCTCACCAGGGACAGAAAGTTACGAGCAGTACTTC.

The table lists this clonotype with many counts. The rearrangement links TRBV10-3 to TRBJ2-7; 8 nucleotides line up with TRBD1. The CDR3 sequence is 16 residues long. The V and J ends lost 0 bases and 2 bases, in that order; junction bases with no gene match: 6. In germline, CDR1 is ENHRY, CDR2 SYGVKD. The CDR3: CAISESRTGQAYEQYF. DNA of the CDR3: TGTGCCATCAGTGAGTCGAGGACAGGGCAGGCCTACGAGCAGTACTTC.

This clonotype was seen many times. The chain combines TRBV29-1 with TRBJ1-2, with a weak D call TRBD1 (6 bases). CDR1 SQVTM and CDR2 ANQGSEA come from the germline V gene. The CDR3 covers 12 residues. Trimming took off 6 bases at V and 7 bases at J, with 15 bases between the two ends. The DNA for the CDR3 is TGCAGCGTGCCAGGCCCGACAGGTGGCTACACCTTC. This codes for CSVPGPTGGYTF.

In its sample, this clonotype was seen once. The chain couples TRBV5-6 to TRBJ2-1, with TRBD2 identical over 8 bases. Trimming took 1 base from V and 6 from J; bases not matched to a gene: 9. Germline values: CDR1 SGHDT, CDR2 YYEEEE. This CDR3 contains 16 residues. The CDR3 DNA follows: TGTGCCAGCAGCTTGCGGGGGGGCTGGGGATTCAATGAGCAGTTCTTC. Its protein product is CASSLRGGWGFNEQFF.

This sequence joins TRBV12-3 or TRBV12-4 and TRBJ1-5; D ambiguous. This CDR3 contains 13 residues. V lost 3 bases and J lost 1, with 4 bases in between. The CDR3 DNA reads as TGTGCCAGCAGTTTCCACAGCAATCAGCCCCAGCATTTT. This sequence encodes CASSFHSNQPQHF.

The chain uses TRBV9 and TRBJ2-7; 9 nucleotides line up with TRBD1. The CDR3 length is 16 residues. J was trimmed by 2 bases and V by 3 bases; bases with no gene match: 9. Germline CDR1 is SGDLS and CDR2 is YYNGEE. The CDR3 DNA reads as TGTGCCAGCAGCGGCTTATCGGACAGGGGAGCCTACGAGCAGTACTTC. This codes for CASSGLSDRGAYEQYF. The full variable domain, in which reference TRBV9 and TRBJ2-7 provide the parts outside the CDR3, is DSGVTQTPKHLITATGQRVTLRCSPRSGDLSVYWYQQSLDQGLQFLIQYYNGEERAKGNILERFSAQQFPDLHSELNLSSLELGDSALYFCASSGLSDRGAYEQYFGPGTRLTVT.